This TCR beta chain was sequenced during a study of cytomegalovirus exposure and HLA in healthy donors listed by TCRdb under 2017. A note on the overall study: According to an earlier analysis of 550 to 750 of the donors, about 170 million T cells yielded roughly 100 million unique TCR beta sequences and roughly 280 Gb of sequence data. Among about 400 genotyped donors of the cohort, an average of approximately 200,000 unique TCR beta nucleotide sequences was sequenced per donor, of which roughly 17% were non-productive. A later analysis re-analyzed previously published TCR beta repertoires from 666 donors and added high-resolution HLA genotyping to study TCR occurrence patterns. Along with the approximately 670-subject first cohort, a separate validation cohort of approximately 110 different subjects was used. An earlier analysis of several hundred of the donors used high-throughput TCR beta sequencing to judge whether each TCR beta V gene segment behaved as functional or pseudogenic. High-throughput TCR immunosequencing, statistical association of individual TCRs with disease status, and machine learning were combined to predict cytomegalovirus infection status. Both class I and class II loci were covered by HLA typing, at four-digit resolution. The study aimed to test whether cataloging public T cell receptors could reveal signatures of past pathogen exposure. Every repertoire in the discovery cohort had been generated on one and the same sequencing platform. About 5 DR-DQ haplotypes were handled as single units for association and clustering, since linkage in the cohort was strong. In a later genetic analysis, genome-wide SNP genotypes for about three fifths of the 666 donors were used, and that subset was treated as a discovery cohort. Typing coverage differed by locus: A, B, C, DRB1 and DQB1 were typed in about 620-630 donors, DQA1 in about 500, DPA1 in approximately 600, and DPB1 in 450 to 490. Using immunosequencing, the study profiled T cell repertoires from approximately 700 subjects and related those repertoires to cytomegalovirus serostatus. Among the roughly 370 genotyped donors, around 81% belonged to the genetic ancestry cluster associated with self-reported Caucasian donors. Donor age, sex, ethnicity and CMV serostatus were collected together with the repertoire data. An early release covering roughly 600 HLA-typed donors comprised roughly 300 gigabases of sequencing data and around 80 million unique TCR sequences. Rather than drawing on any new phenotypic data, the later analysis identified candidate immune exposures from TCR beta sequences and the way those sequences occurred across donors.

What the authors observed across the whole study: The study gave a list of 150 to 200 TCR beta chains associated with cytomegalovirus. Because counts were too low, some 17 rarely observed V segments, including chromosome 9 orphons, were left out of the earlier analysis of about 500 of the donors. The only immune exposure information available for the cohort was CMV serostatus. HLA typing was unavailable for some donors at each locus, so association tests used only the typed subset. At a false discovery rate of 0.05, a later analysis linked 16,951 TCR beta sequences to specific HLA alleles. According to the authors, the approach could potentially be generalized to other disease states and immunological phenotypes. In vitro tests confirmed that three of the cytomegalovirus-associated TCR beta chains recognize cytomegalovirus antigens. Correlated functional status among segregating V segments might be attributable to linkage disequilibrium, but an unknown experimental factor could not be ruled out. Only TCR beta chains were sequenced in this cohort, and the absence of alpha or paired-chain data limited detectable features. A further reported finding was that TCR beta sequences accurately predicted the HLA-A and HLA-B alleles for most subjects in the first cohort. When HLA alleles, especially DR and DQ, strongly co-occurred, attributing TCR associations to individual alleles was difficult. In a later analysis, the rate of TCR association differed among HLA loci, with DRB1 alleles having the most associated TCRs and HLA-C alleles having the fewest. Roughly uniform sequencing depth across donors was assumed in presence/absence analyses, although this assumption may not hold. Because the 87-base-pair reads could not distinguish some IMGT-functional V segments, including TRBV6-2 and TRBV6-3, those segments were excluded. A later analysis reported that several top co-occurrence clusters appeared linked to parvovirus B19, influenza, CMV and Epstein-Barr virus. Broadly in line with IMGT annotations, most TCR beta V segments showed up in productive rearrangements about 87% or about 30% of the time in an earlier analysis of several hundred of the donors. A later genetic analysis reported fewer N-insertions in productive TCRs among donors in an Asian-associated ancestry cluster than the roughly 700-donor mean. A cluster of highly shared sequence variants was judged likely to be a technical artifact of the sequencing pipeline. In a later genetic analysis, a missense DCLRE1C variant was associated with V-gene and J-gene trimming of TCR beta chains, and the association was replicated in an independent cohort. Most CMV-associated TCR beta chains appeared to be HLA-restricted in a later analysis, and the HLA associations seemed to be driven largely by CMV exposure. In a later analysis, HLA-associated TCR beta chains were found to be more clonally expanded and to have lower generation probabilities than equally common non-associated chains. The classifier was reported to diagnose cytomegalovirus status with high specificity and sensitivity in both the original cohort and the validation cohort. While some public TCRs were present in many individuals, most TCR sequences turned up only very rarely across donors.

The cohort was made up of 650 to 700 healthy bone marrow donors. At the time of sampling, every cohort member was nominally healthy, though immune exposures that went unrecorded were likely present. The donor tested CMV seropositive and was one of the 289 seropositive cohort members. Each donor provided a peripheral blood sample, and peripheral blood mononuclear cells were used for TCR beta sequencing. The Qiagen DNeasy Blood Extraction Kit was used to extract genomic DNA from the blood cell samples. Via the germline V gene, CDR1 is SGHRS and CDR2 YFSETQ. The CDR3 spans 13 residues, from the cysteine through the phenylalanine. Here the CDR3 DNA is all that survives: 39 bases in frame from base 1. From V the trimming removes 2 bases and from J it removes 2 bases, while the gene matches leave 1 base of the junction unaccounted for. Library generation was performed with the immunoSEQ multiplex PCR assay. A mixture of 60 forward primers for TCR Vbeta segments and 13 reverse primers for TCR Jbeta segments was used in the multiplex PCR. The CDR3 region of rearranged TCR beta genes was amplified from genomic DNA by a multiplex PCR assay. The amplified TCR beta libraries were sequenced on the Illumina HiSeq System as 87-base-pair reads. Per the authors' processing: Across the 670 or so repertoires, a later analysis counted 80 million or so unique TCR beta chains, roughly 11 million of which were shared by at least two donors. Raw reads were error-corrected and collapsed into unique sequences by a nearest-neighbor algorithm in which closely related sequences were merged to remove PCR and sequencing errors. To assign V, D and J gene segments, CDR3 sequences were aligned to IMGT reference sequences. For a sequence to be retained, at least a six-nucleotide match to both a V gene segment and a J gene segment was required. Rearrangements were called productive when the CDR3 lacked stop codons and stayed in frame with V and J; all others were non-productive. Following IMGT convention, CDR3 was defined as the stretch from the second conserved V-encoded cysteine up to the conserved J-encoded phenylalanine. The earlier analysis of about 590 of the donors excluded sequences that lacked an unambiguous match to a single V gene segment. In an earlier analysis of a few hundred of the donors, a V segment was called functional when productive rearrangements were above 56.7%, and segregating when the standard deviation between donors exceeded 5%. A statistical classification framework was built for diagnosing cytomegalovirus status from the catalog of TCR beta chain sequences. A later analysis assigned V and J genes by comparing TCR nucleotide sequences with IMGT/GENE-DB human TR gene sequences. A later analysis assigned CDR3 sequences and most-parsimonious VDJ recombination scenarios with the TCRdist pipeline. A later analysis defined each TCR beta chain by its CDR3 amino acid sequence plus V-gene family, and excluded reads lacking a unique V-gene family. In a later analysis, approximately 640 highly shared, low-generation-probability nucleotide sequences were removed to address suspected cross-contamination and a sequencing artifact. A later analysis calculated a clonal expansion index for each public chain from normalized within-repertoire ranks of inferred template counts. In a later analysis, generation probabilities were computed with a VDJ recombination model fitted to out-of-frame rearrangements, and the resulting probabilities were checked against IGoR. Hypergeometric tests were used in a later analysis to score TCR-TCR, TCR-HLA and TCR-CMV co-occurrence, with a repertoire-size bias correction applied to the TCR pairs. In a later analysis, false discovery rates were estimated by permuting HLA or CMV assignments 20 times. In a later analysis, co-occurring TCRs were grouped using DBSCAN, with TCRdist sequence similarity added in when clustering inside HLA-allele-positive subsets. Repertoires with fewer than 30,000 or more than 120,000 public chains, plus five repertoires with anomalous nucleotide sharing, were excluded from co-occurrence clustering. In TCRdb, the immuneACCESS table is reduced to in-frame sequences with V and J assigned. These tables do not hold every clone; where another copy was compared, an unresolved V gene accounts for under half, and the others remain unexplained. From that table come the V and J calls and clone size; the DNA was used to work out D and trimming. The sample table holds 150,000 to 200,000 clones, of which 68% were seen once. Less than 3.5% of the sample rests with the top ten.

This clone was counted a few times. The specificity of this receptor is unknown. The record has no base qualities; no much larger clone is one base away. This TCR was sampled from a woman in her thirties or forties in good health and CMV-seropositive. Here the chain combines TRBV5-1 and TRBJ2-7; 7 bases in between match TRBD1. The sample consisted of PBMCs. The DNA sequence is TGCGCCAGCAGCTTTGACAGGGCCTACGAGCAGTACTTC. This sequence encodes CASSFDRAYEQYF.